The 30 T cell receptor beta chains in this list originate from one sample, sequenced in a study of blood T cell repertoires in COVID-19. Generated by immunoSEQ multiplex PCR, the TCRdb table keeps only in-frame clones and is missing some. Of about 300,000 clones in the sample, 70% to 90% were seen once. Material for sequencing was PBMCs or T cells enriched from blood (not recorded which). The receptor source for this set is a woman aged 30 to 39 who had recovered from COVID-19.

V and J are TRBV29-1 and TRBJ2-6; 9 nucleotides agree with TRBD2. Germline CDR1 reads SQVTM; CDR2 reads ANQGSEA. The length of the CDR3 is 17 residues. Trimming took 5 bases from V and 0 from J; bases not matched to a gene: 8. CDR3 nucleotide sequence: TGCAGCGTTTTTGGAGCGGGGGGTGGCTCTGGGGCCAACGTCCTGACTTTC. Its translation: CSVFGAGGGSGANVLTF.

This chain connects TRBV6-5 to TRBJ1-2; the match to TRBD1 covers 8 bases. V shed 2 bases and J 7 bases; nucleotides not matched to a gene: 9. The length of the CDR3 is 15 residues. Germline V gene data show CDR1 as MNHEY and CDR2 as SVGAGI. CDR3 sequence reads: CASSYGQGRLRGYTF. In DNA form, the CDR3 reads TGTGCCAGCAGTTACGGACAGGGAAGGCTTCGTGGCTACACCTTC.

The V and J genes are TRBV30 and TRBJ1-1; the D is unclear. Germline CDR1 and CDR2: GTSNPN and SVGIG (reference sequence). Trimming removed 2 bases at V and 5 bases at J, with 3 bases between. This CDR3 is built from 10 residues. The CDR3 DNA reads as TGTGCCTGGAGTCATACTGAAGCTTTCTTT. Its protein product is CAWSHTEAFF.

This sequence joins TRBV6-5 and TRBJ2-2; D is ambiguous. This CDR3 has 12 residues. V lost 8 bases and J 4 bases, leaving 8 bases between the germline ends. The germline gives CDR1 MNHEY, CDR2 SVGAGI. The CDR3 DNA follows: TGTGCCAGCTATTTCGGCACCGGGGAGCTGTTTTTT. This encodes CASYFGTGELFF.

The chain is built from TRBV18 and TRBJ2-3; D unclear. V gave up 2 bases and J gave up 2 bases, with 17 bases separating them. CDR1 KGHSH and CDR2 LQKENI come from the germline V gene. The CDR3 contains 17 residues. Written as DNA, the CDR3 is TGTGCCAGCTCACCAAGTGGCAGAAAAACTAACACAGATACGCAGTATTTT. This codes for CASSPSGRKTNTDTQYF.

The J gene is TRBJ1-2, the V gene TRBV30, with a possible D match to TRBD1 (5 bases). Trimming left V 0 bases short and J 6 bases short, with 11 bases between. Germline V CDR1 and CDR2: GTSNPN, SVGIG (reference sequence). This CDR3 has 13 residues. CDR3 DNA: TGTGCCTGGAGTGTACTATTGACAGATGGCTACACCTTC. It codes for CAWSVLLTDGYTF.

The chain is built from TRBV19 and TRBJ2-3, with D tentatively TRBD2 (5 bases). CDR3 length: 13 residues. The germline V and J ends were trimmed by 8 bases and 2 bases, with 11 bases remaining between them. CDR1 is LNHDA and CDR2 is SQIVND in the germline V gene (reference sequence). CDR3 region: CASRLGLTDTQYF. Written as DNA, the CDR3 is TGTGCCAGTCGTCTAGGACTCACAGATACGCAGTATTTT.

This CDR3 is CASSQDIQVGRGSDGYTF. CDR3 nucleotide sequence: TGCGCCAGCAGCCAAGATATTCAGGTGGGCAGGGGCTCGGATGGCTACACCTTC. The chain links TRBV4-1 to TRBJ1-2; weak D call: TRBD1 (6 bases). Germline V gives CDR1 MGHRA, CDR2 YSYEKL. The CDR3 contains 18 residues. V shed 0 bases and J shed 6 bases, with 23 bases lying between them.

V and J are TRBV30 and TRBJ1-2, with D tentatively TRBD1 (5 bases). The CDR3 is made up of 14 amino acids. Trimming left V 0 bases short and J 4 bases short, with 12 bases between. In germline, CDR1 is GTSNPN, CDR2 SVGIG (reference sequence). The CDR3 protein is CAWSVGFRGYGYTF. CDR3 sequence (DNA): TGTGCCTGGAGTGTAGGGTTTAGGGGCTATGGCTACACCTTC.

This rearrangement joins TRBV7-9 to TRBJ1-1; 9 bases line up with TRBD1. The V and J ends lost 5 bases and 4 bases, in that order; junction bases with no gene match: 8. In germline, CDR1 is SEHNR, CDR2 FQNEAQ (reference sequence). The CDR3 has 15 residues. CDR3 region: CASSVGTGKTTEAFF. The CDR3 coding sequence is TGTGCCAGCAGCGTAGGGACAGGGAAAACCACTGAAGCTTTCTTT.

The CDR3: CASRPGQGPYEQYF. The DNA for the CDR3 is TGTGCCAGCCGCCCCGGACAGGGTCCCTACGAGCAGTACTTC. The chain has TRBV19 and TRBJ2-7; 8 bases are a match to TRBD1. CDR3 length equals 14 residues. Losses at the gene ends were 9 bases for V and 2 bases for J; bases not matched to a gene: 9. Germline lookup yields CDR1 LNHDA and CDR2 SQIVND (reference sequence).

With respect to this clone: Distinct nucleotide sequences in the sample also encode this CDR3. The genes are TRBV18 and TRBJ1-2, with D tentatively TRBD1 (6 bases). Trimming removed 2 bases at V and 8 bases at J, with 12 bases between. Germline V gene sequence: CDR1 KGHSH, CDR2 LQKENI. The CDR3 is 13 amino acids. The CDR3 DNA follows: TGTGCCAGCTCACCAGTGGCAGGGGACGGCTACACCTTC. Translating gives CASSPVAGDGYTF.

The chain links TRBV6-1 to TRBJ1-6; D call uncertain. The germline CDR1 and CDR2 sequences are MNHNS and SASEGT. Trimming cost V 0 bases and J 0 bases, with 12 bases left between them. CDR3 length: 18 amino acids. CDR3 bases: TGTGCCAGCAGTGAAGCCCGACAACTCCTCTCCTATAATTCACCCCTCCACTTT. Encoded protein: CASSEARQLLSYNSPLHF.

The chain is built from TRBV9 and TRBJ2-5, with TRBD2 matching over 9 bases. The CDR3 loop spans 15 amino acids. Germline assignment: CDR1 SGDLS and CDR2 YYNGEE. Unmatched junction bases numbered 9, after V lost 0 bases and J lost 9 bases. The CDR3 here is CASSVGLAADQAQYF. The DNA of the CDR3 is TGTGCCAGCAGCGTAGGACTAGCGGCGGACCAGGCCCAGTACTTC.

The rearrangement links TRBV9 to TRBJ1-3, with TRBD1 matching 7 bases. CDR3 size: 15 residues. Germline V gives CDR1 SGDLS, CDR2 YYNGEE. With V trimmed by 4 bases and J by 0 bases, 4 bases remained unmatched. As DNA, the CDR3 is TGTGCCAGCAGCCGAGAGGGGGCCTCTGGAAACACCATATATTTT. Amino acids: CASSREGASGNTIYF.

This rearrangement joins TRBV2 to TRBJ1-1; a possible D gene is TRBD1 (6 bases). This CDR3 has 14 residues. Germline CDR1 reads SNHLY; CDR2 reads FYNNEI. Trimming pared 7 bases from V and 5 bases from J, leaving 17 bases between. The CDR3 sequence is CASTGGLRGTEAFF. CDR3 coding DNA: TGTGCCAGCACTGGGGGGCTGCGGGGGACTGAAGCTTTCTTT.

The chain carries TRBV4-1 and TRBJ1-1; the D is unclear. Germline values: CDR1 MGHRA, CDR2 YSYEKL. The CDR3 loop spans 14 amino acids. The V and J ends lost 3 bases and 1 base respectively, with 9 bases between them. This CDR3 is CASSQLKKNTEAFF. For the CDR3, the DNA is TGCGCCAGCAGCCAGTTAAAAAAGAACACTGAAGCTTTCTTT.

This clone was counted a single time. This chain joins TRBV11-2 and TRBJ2-5, with 9 bases identical to TRBD2. J lost 1 base, V lost 1 base, and 13 bases had no gene match. This CDR3 contains 19 residues. Germline V gives CDR1 SGHAT, CDR2 FQNNGV. CDR3 sequence reads: CASSLGPPGSGGIQETQYF. The CDR3 region has the DNA TGTGCCAGCAGCTTAGGTCCCCCAGGGAGCGGGGGGATCCAAGAGACCCAGTACTTC. Together with reference TRBV11-2 and TRBJ2-5, the CDR3 gives the full variable domain: EAGVAQSPRYKIIEKRQSVAFWCNPISGHATLYWYQQILGQGPKLLIQFQNNGVVDDSQLPKDRFSAERLKGVDSTLKIQPAKLEDSAVYLCASSLGPPGSGGIQETQYFGPGTRLLVL.

Comment on this clone: At one of its ends the junction is not consistent with the germline gene, which may arise from a read error. This chain links TRBV30 with TRBJ2-7, with no clear D. The germline CDR1 and CDR2 sequences are GTSNPN and SVGIG (reference sequence). The CDR3 spans 11 residues. CDR3 amino acids: CAWSLSSEQYF. The CDR3, as DNA: TGTGCCTGGAGTCTGTCCTCCGAGCAGTACTTC.

V gene TRBV6-5 combines with J gene TRBJ2-1; D possibly corresponds to TRBD2 (5 bases). The germline V gene has CDR1 MNHEY and CDR2 SVGAGI. Trimming stripped 3 bases from V and 9 bases from J, with 18 bases between. This CDR3 region has 15 residues. DNA for the CDR3: TGTGCCAGCAGTTATTTGGCTAGCCCCGGTGGTGAGCAGTTCTTC. Translating gives CASSYLASPGGEQFF.

The chain recombines TRBV7-9 with TRBJ1-1, with D possibly matching TRBD1 (6 bases). Germline CDR1 SEHNR, CDR2 FQNEAQ (reference sequence). Deletions cut 5 bases from V and 4 bases from J, with 14 bases between. The CDR3 has 14 residues. The CDR3, as DNA: TGTGCCAGCAGCCCCTCCGACAGGCGCACTGAAGCTTTCTTT. Protein product: CASSPSDRRTEAFF.

V is TRBV29-1 and J is TRBJ1-1; 9 bases are shared with TRBD1. CDR3 size: 15 residues. Germline loops: CDR1 SQVTM, CDR2 ANQGSEA. The J segment lost 1 base and the V segment lost 7 bases, leaving 10 bases of the junction unmatched. The CDR3 region is CSASGTGQGNTEAFF. CDR3 coding DNA: TGCAGCGCCTCTGGGACGGGACAGGGGAACACTGAAGCTTTCTTT.

The genes are TRBV6-4 and TRBJ1-4, with D maybe TRBD1 (6 bases). Germline V lookup: CDR1 MRHNA, CDR2 SNTAGT. This CDR3 has 15 amino acids. V dropped 7 bases and J dropped 7 bases, with 19 bases sitting between them. The CDR3 nucleotides are TGTGCCAGCAACCCCGGCAGGGGAAGAACTGAAAAACTGTTTTTT. The encoded protein is CASNPGRGRTEKLFF.

V usage is TRBV24-1 and J usage is TRBJ2-1, with TRBD1 matching over 10 bases. Germline V gene data show CDR1 as KGHDR and CDR2 as SFDVKD. The trim removed 3 bases at V and 8 bases at J, leaving 6 bases unmatched. This CDR3 contains 15 residues. DNA for the CDR3: TGTGCCACCAGTGATGCAGGACAGGGGGAGGATGAGCAGTTCTTC. Translation gives CATSDAGQGEDEQFF.

This clone was recorded only once. The chain uses TRBV9 and TRBJ1-2; TRBD1 matches at 7 bases. There are 16 residues in the CDR3. Per germline, CDR1 SGDLS and CDR2 YYNGEE. The ends lost 3 bases at V and 0 bases at J; junction bases unmatched: 8. The CDR3 DNA sequence: TGTGCCAGCAGCGCAGAGGACAGGCAAGCTAACTATGGCTACACCTTC. It is translated as CASSAEDRQANYGYTF.

The chain is built from TRBV5-8 and TRBJ2-2; 12 nucleotides match TRBD1. The junction had 3 bases not matched to a gene; V was cut back by 7 bases and J by 5 bases. Per germline, CDR1 SGHTS and CDR2 YDEGEE. CDR3 length equals 14 residues. CDR3 nucleotides: TGTGCCAGCCGGGACAGGGGGCGAACCGGGGAGCTGTTTTTT. Translating it yields CASRDRGRTGELFF.

CDR3 amino acids: CASSQEASSYNEQFF. The CDR3 nucleotides are TGTGCCAGCAGCCAAGAGGCTAGCTCCTACAATGAGCAGTTCTTC. V usage is TRBV3-1 (or the pseudogene TRBV3-2) and J usage is TRBJ2-1; no clear D. V lost 0 bases and J lost 0, with 6 bases in between. There are 15 residues in the CDR3. Germline V gene sequence: CDR1 LGHDT, CDR2 YNNKEL (reference sequence).

The chain couples TRBV30 to TRBJ2-7, with D perhaps TRBD1 (5 bases). Germline assignment: CDR1 GTSNPN and CDR2 SVGIG (reference sequence). Between the trimmed V and J ends, which lost 0 bases and 0 bases, there was a span of 15 bases. CDR3 length: 16 residues. The DNA of the CDR3 is TGTGCCTGGAGTGTAGAGGCGACAGAAAGCTCCTACGAGCAGTACTTC. This sequence encodes CAWSVEATESSYEQYF.

The gene calls are TRBV5-1 and TRBJ1-2; 7 bases agree with TRBD1. Trimming removed 4 bases from V and 6 bases from J; junction bases left unmatched: 6. There are 13 residues in the CDR3. In germline, CDR1 is SGHRS, CDR2 YFSETQ. CDR3 DNA: TGCGCCAGCAGCAACACAGGGGAGAATGGCTACACCTTC. Translated, it gives CASSNTGENGYTF.

The V call is TRBV4-2, the J call TRBJ1-4; D not resolved. The CDR3 sequence is 15 residues long. V was cut by 4 bases and J by 3 bases, with 12 bases left in between. Germline CDR1 reads LGHNA; CDR2 reads YNFKEQ. CDR3 coding DNA: TGTGCCAGCAGCCCCCCGGGATCCGCTAATGAAAAACTGTTTTTT. This codes for CASSPPGSANEKLFF.